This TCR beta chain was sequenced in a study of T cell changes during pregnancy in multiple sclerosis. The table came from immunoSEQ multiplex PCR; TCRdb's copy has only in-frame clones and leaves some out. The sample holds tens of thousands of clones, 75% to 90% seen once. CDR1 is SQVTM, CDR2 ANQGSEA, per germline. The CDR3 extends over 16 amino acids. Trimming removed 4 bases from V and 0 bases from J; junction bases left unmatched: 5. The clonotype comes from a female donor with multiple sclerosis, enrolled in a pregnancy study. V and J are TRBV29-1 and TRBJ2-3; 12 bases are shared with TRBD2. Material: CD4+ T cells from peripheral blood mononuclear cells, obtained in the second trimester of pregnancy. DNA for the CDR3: TGCAGCGTTGGCCCTAGCGGGGGGGCAAGCACAGATACGCAGTATTTT. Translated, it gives CSVGPSGGASTDTQYF.